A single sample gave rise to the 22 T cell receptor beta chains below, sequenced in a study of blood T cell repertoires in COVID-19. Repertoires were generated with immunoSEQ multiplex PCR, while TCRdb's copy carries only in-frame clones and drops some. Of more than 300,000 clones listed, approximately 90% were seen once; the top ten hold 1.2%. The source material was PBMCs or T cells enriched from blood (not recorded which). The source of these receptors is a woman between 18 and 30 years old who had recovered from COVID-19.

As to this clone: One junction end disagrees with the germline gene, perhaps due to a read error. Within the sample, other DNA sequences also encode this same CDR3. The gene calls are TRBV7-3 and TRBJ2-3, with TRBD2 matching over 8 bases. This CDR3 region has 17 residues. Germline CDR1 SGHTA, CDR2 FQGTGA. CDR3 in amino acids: CASSLESGGERADTQYF. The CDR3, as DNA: TGCGCCAGCAGCTTAGAGAGCGGGGGTGAGAGGGCAGATACGCAGTATTTT.

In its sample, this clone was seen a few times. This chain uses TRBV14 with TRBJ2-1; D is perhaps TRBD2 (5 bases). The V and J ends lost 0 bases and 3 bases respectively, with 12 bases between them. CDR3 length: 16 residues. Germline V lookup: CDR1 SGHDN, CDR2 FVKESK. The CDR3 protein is CASSQEAPRDYNEQFF. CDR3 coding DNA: TGTGCCAGCAGCCAAGAAGCCCCGAGGGACTACAATGAGCAGTTCTTC.

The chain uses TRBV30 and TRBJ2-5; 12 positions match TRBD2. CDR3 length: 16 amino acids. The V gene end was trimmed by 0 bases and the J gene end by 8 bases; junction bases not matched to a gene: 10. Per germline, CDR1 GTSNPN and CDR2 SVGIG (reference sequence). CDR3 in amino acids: CAWSVRTSGASDTQYF. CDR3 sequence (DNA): TGTGCCTGGAGTGTACGGACTAGCGGGGCATCAGATACCCAGTACTTC.

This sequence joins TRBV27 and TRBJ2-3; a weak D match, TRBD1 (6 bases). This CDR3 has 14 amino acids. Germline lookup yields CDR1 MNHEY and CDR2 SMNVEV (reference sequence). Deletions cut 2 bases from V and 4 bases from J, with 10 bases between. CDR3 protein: CASSLSQGSDTQYF. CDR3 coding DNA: TGTGCCAGCAGTTTAAGCCAGGGGTCAGATACGCAGTATTTT.

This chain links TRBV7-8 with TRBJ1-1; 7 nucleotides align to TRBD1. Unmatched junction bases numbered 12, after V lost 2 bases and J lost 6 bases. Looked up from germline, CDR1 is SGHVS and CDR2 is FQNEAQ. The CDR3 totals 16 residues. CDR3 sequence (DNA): TGTGCCAGCAGCTTATTGGGACAGAAAACAAGGGCTGAAGCTTTCTTT. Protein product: CASSLLGQKTRAEAFF.

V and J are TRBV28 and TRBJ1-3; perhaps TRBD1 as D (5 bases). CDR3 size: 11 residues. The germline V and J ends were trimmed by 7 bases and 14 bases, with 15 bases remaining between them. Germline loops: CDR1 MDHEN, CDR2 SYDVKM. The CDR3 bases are TGTGCCAGCACCCCGGGGGGGAGAGTATATTTT. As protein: CASTPGGRVYF.

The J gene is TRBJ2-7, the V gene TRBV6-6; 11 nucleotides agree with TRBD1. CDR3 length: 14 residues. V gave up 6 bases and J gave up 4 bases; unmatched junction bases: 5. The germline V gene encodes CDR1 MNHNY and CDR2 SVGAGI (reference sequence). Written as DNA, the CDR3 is TGTGCCAGCAGACCGGGACAGGGGGTGTACGAGCAGTACTTC. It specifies CASRPGQGVYEQYF.

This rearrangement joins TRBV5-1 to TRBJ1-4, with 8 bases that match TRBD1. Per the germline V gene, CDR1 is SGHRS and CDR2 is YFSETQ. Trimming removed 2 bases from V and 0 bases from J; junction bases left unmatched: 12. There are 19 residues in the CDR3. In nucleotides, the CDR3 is TGCGCCAGCAGCTTATCTAGGGACAGGCCTACTGCAACTAATGAAAAACTGTTTTTT. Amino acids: CASSLSRDRPTATNEKLFF.

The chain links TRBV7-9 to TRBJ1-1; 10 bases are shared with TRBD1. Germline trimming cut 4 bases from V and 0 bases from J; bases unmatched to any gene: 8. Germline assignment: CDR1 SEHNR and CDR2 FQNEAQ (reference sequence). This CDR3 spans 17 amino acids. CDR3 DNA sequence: TGTGCCAGCAGCTCGACCCGACAGGGGGCCCTGAACACTGAAGCTTTCTTT. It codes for CASSSTRQGALNTEAFF.

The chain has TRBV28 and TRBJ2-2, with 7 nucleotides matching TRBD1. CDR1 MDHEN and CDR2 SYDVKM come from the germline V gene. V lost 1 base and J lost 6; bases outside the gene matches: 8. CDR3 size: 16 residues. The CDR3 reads CASSLYSRGGPGELFF. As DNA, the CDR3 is TGTGCCAGCAGTTTATACTCGCGAGGGGGCCCCGGGGAGCTGTTTTTT.

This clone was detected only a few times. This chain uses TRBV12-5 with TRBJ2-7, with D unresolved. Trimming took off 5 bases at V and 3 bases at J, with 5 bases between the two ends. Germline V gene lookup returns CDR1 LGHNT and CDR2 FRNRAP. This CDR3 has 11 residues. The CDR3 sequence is CASGLYYEQYF. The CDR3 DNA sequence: TGTGCTAGTGGTCTCTACTACGAGCAGTACTTC.

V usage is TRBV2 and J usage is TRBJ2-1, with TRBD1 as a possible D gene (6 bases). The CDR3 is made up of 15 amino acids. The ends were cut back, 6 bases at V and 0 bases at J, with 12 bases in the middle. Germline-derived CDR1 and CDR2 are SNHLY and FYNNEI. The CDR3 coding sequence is TGTGCCAGCAGGAATACAGGGAGCTCCTACAATGAGCAGTTCTTC. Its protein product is CASRNTGSSYNEQFF.

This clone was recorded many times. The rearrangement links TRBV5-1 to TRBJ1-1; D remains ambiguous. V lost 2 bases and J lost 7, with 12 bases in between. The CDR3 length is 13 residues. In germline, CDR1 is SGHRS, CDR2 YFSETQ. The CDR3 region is CASSFAEEFEAFF. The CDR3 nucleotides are TGCGCCAGCAGCTTTGCAGAGGAATTTGAAGCTTTCTTT.

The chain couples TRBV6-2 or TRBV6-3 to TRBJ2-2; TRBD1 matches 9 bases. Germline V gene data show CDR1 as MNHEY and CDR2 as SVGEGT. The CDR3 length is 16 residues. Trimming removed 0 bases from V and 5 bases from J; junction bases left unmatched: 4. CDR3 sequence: CASSYSGTGWTGELFF. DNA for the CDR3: TGTGCCAGCAGTTACTCGGGGACAGGGTGGACCGGGGAGCTGTTTTTT.

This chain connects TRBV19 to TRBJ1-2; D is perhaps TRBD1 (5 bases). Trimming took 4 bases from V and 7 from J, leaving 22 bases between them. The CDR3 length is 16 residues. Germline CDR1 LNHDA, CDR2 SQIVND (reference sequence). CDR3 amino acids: CASSSVTTRRGGGYTF. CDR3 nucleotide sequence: TGTGCCAGTAGTAGCGTGACTACGAGGCGCGGGGGTGGCTACACCTTC.

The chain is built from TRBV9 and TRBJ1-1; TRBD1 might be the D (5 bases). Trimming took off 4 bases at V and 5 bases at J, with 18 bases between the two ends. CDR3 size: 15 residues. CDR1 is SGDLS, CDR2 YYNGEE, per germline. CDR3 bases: TGTGCCAGCAGCCCAGATGGCAGGGAAGGGACTGAAGCTTTCTTT. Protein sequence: CASSPDGREGTEAFF.

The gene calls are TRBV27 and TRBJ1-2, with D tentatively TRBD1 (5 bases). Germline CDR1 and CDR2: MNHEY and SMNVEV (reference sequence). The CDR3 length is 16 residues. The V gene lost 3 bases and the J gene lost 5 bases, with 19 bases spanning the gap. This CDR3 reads CASSFGTGTGFYGYTF. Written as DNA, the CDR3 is TGTGCCAGCAGTTTCGGTACGGGGACTGGGTTTTATGGCTACACCTTC.

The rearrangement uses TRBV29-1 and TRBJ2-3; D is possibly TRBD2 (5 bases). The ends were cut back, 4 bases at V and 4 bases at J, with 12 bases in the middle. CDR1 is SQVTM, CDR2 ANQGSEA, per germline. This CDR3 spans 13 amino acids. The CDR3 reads CSVVRDHSDTQYF. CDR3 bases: TGCAGCGTTGTTCGGGATCACTCAGATACGCAGTATTTT.

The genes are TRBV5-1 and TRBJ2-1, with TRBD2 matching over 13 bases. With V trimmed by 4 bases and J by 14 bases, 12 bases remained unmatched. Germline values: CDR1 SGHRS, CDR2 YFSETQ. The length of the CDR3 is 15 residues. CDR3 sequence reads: CASSTSLATSGGEFF. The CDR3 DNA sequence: TGCGCCAGCAGCACCTCGCTGGCTACTAGCGGGGGGGAGTTCTTC. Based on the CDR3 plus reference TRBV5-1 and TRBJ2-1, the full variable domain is KAGVTQTPRYLIKTRGQQVTLSCSPISGHRSVSWYQQTPGQGLQFLFEYFSETQRNKGNFPGRFSGRQFSNSRSEMNVSTLELGDSALYLCASSTSLATSGGEFFGPGTRLTVL.

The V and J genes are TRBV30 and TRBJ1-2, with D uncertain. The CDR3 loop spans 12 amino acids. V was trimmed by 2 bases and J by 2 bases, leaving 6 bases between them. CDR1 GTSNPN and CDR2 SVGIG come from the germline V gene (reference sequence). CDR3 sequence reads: CAWSSVNYGYTF. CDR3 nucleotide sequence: TGTGCCTGGAGTTCGGTCAACTATGGCTACACCTTC.

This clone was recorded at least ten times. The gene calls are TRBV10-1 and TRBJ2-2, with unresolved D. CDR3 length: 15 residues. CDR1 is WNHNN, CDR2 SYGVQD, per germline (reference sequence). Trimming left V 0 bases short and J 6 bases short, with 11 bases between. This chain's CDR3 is CASSESVGSSGELFF. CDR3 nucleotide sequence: TGCGCCAGCAGTGAGTCAGTTGGCTCGTCCGGGGAGCTGTTTTTT.

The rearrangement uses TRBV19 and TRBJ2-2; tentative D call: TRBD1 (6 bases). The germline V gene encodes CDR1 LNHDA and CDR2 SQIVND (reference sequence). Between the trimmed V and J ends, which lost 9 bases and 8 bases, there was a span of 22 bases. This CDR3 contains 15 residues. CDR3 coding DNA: TGTGCCAGCTTGCGACCTTCCGGACAGAGGGGGGAGCTGTTTTTT. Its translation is CASLRPSGQRGELFF.